The rows below give T cell receptor beta chains drawn from one sample of a study of cytomegalovirus exposure and HLA in healthy donors. Using immunoSEQ multiplex PCR, the repertoire was profiled, and TCRdb retains in-frame clones only, with some absent. The sample has more than 95,000 clones, around 60% seen once; the top ten hold 3% to 3.5%. The sequenced sample consisted of PBMCs. Receptors originate from a man between 60 and 75 years old in good health and CMV-seronegative. Each CDR3 is given with its conserved first and last residue.

V,CDR3
TRBV6-1,CASSEGRGNIAFF
TRBV18,CASSPDRGRGNEQFF
TRBV7-3,CASSVPSVNEQFF
TRBV18,CASSSGQIRYGYTF
TRBV7-9,CASSLAEGANEQYF
TRBV28,CASSPLGQGNYGYTF
TRBV5-4,CASSWDPTGGNYGYTF
TRBV11-3,CASSLVEGSGYTF
TRBV19,CASRLGAQNTEAFF
TRBV7-9,CASSPFSDEQFF
TRBV5-1,CASSPRGDSYEQYF
TRBV5-1,CASTSLGSIGETQYF
TRBV4-1,CASSPRGGALETQYF
TRBV7-9,CASSFEGDTEAFF
TRBV5-1,CASSFLTGGQGEAFF
TRBV5-1,CASSLDFDSPLSTDTQYF
TRBV27,CASRATSLGPYEQYF
TRBV5-1,CASSLGQPSGGYTF
TRBV9,CASSFIQGGTDTQYF
TRBV11-2,CASSSIRRDSSYEQYF
TRBV5-1,CASSLLALGGELFF
TRBV5-6,CASSLGLAFEKLFF
TRBV4-1,CASSQGPSGRARYF
TRBV5-6,CASSFWRQGMGLRGYTF
TRBV29-1,CSGGGTEAFF